This TCR beta chain was profiled in a study of cytotoxic CD8 clonotypes in ibrutinib-treated CLL (dated by TCRdb to the early 2020s). At the level of the whole study: The cohort was composed of 11 relapsed/refractory and about 15 treatment-naive patients; IGHV unmutated status was identified in some 17 patients. Partial responses were observed in about 24 patients and complete responses in 2; after a median follow-up of 68 months, remission was maintained in 15 or so patients and progression was observed in about twelve. The response samples were drawn at a median of roughly eleven months into treatment, with a range of roughly 6 to 36 months. An average of about 260,000 productive templates and tens of thousands of productive rearrangements was obtained per sample. Longitudinal samples were obtainable from about 30% of the roughly 86 participants in the trial. Cryopreserved peripheral blood mononuclear cells were obtained prior to treatment, at the time of response, and at either disease progression or sustained remission. Patients were still on ibrutinib when every remission and progressive disease sample was collected. What the study reported, not specific to this receptor: Baseline clonality was found to be higher than that of age-matched healthy donors and was strongly correlated with circulating CD8+ T-cell counts. Public clonotypes were rare and either shrank or stayed stable during treatment, and the rise in clonality at ibrutinib response reflected expansion of private clonotypes. Sampling times were not matched between sustained-remission and progressing patients, and lymph node repertoires were not studied. Clonality rose at ibrutinib response, remained stable during sustained remission, and dropped back toward baseline at progression.

The meaning of the sample's time point label: around 25 months on ibrutinib. For TCR beta library preparation, roughly 2 micrograms of genomic DNA was extracted from cryopreserved PBMCs. Longitudinal blood samples from CLL patients receiving ibrutinib monotherapy were subjected to high-throughput TCR beta sequencing. The patients took part in an open-label, single-center phase 2 trial of ibrutinib monotherapy. Measured from the cysteine to the phenylalanine, the CDR3 is 12 residues long. Of the read, only the CDR3 DNA is kept; its 36 bases are in frame from base 1. The germline V gene (reference sequence) provides CDR1 SEHNR and CDR2 FQNEAQ. The germline V end is reduced by 9 bases and the J end by 5 bases; junction bases left unmatched: 5. The goal of deep resolution MiSeq sequencing was a depth between 1 in 1 million and 1 in 200,000 T cells, and coverage averaged 10x per clonotype. The immunoSEQ hsTCRB Kit was used to generate the TCR beta libraries. The study's own analysis went as follows. ImmunoSEQ Data Assistant and ImmunoSEQ Analyzer were used for data analysis, and V, D and J genes were assigned according to IMGT definitions. Clonality was computed as one minus normalized Shannon entropy of productive rearrangement frequencies, ranging from 0 to 1. Only overrepresented clonotypes making up at least 0.05% of the repertoire of each patient were included in the public clonotype analysis. About a dozen repertoires from age-matched healthy donors, obtained from immuneACCESS, served as clonality controls. TCRdb stores this immuneACCESS table with in-frame sequences only. Part of the clones is absent; in the studies checked, under half of the shortfall reflects unresolved V genes, and no reason is known for the rest. The V and J calls and clone size are taken from that table; D and trimming were inferred from the DNA. For this sample there are about 120,000 clones; under 70% appear just once. The ten most abundant clones make up about 39% of the sample.

Notes on this clone: There is no known antigen for this receptor. No quality values exist for individual bases; no much larger clone is one base distant.

Sequenced material: PBMCs, taken after 24 months of ibrutinib treatment. The source is a human donor with chronic lymphocytic leukemia. The sequence links TRBV7-9 to TRBJ1-1, and 8 junction bases match TRBD1. CDR3 sequence: CASHRGDTEAFF. The nucleotides are TGTGCCAGTCACAGGGGGGATACTGAAGCTTTCTTT.